The next 28 T cell receptor beta chains were all read from a single sample in a study of T cell responses to AZD1222 COVID-19 vaccine (dated by TCRdb to the early 2020s). Library preparation employed the immunoSEQ multiplex PCR assay. TCRdb took over this immuneACCESS table, retaining in-frame rearrangements with V and J assigned. Such tables are incomplete; in checked studies, under half of the missing clones stem from an unresolved V gene, and the remainder is unexplained. The sample yields 150,000 to 200,000 clones; 70% to 90% were counted once. About 25% of the sample is in the top ten clones. The time point label for this specimen denotes: about 28 days (+/-7) after the second vaccine dose. This material consisted of peripheral blood, taken 28 days after the second AZD1222 dose. Source of these receptors: an adult who received the AZD1222 COVID-19 vaccine.

This clone showed up just once. The chain employs TRBV7-9 and TRBJ2-3; 11 bases fit TRBD1. V lost 8 bases to trimming and J lost 4 bases; unmatched junction nucleotides: 2. The CDR3 length is 13 residues. Germline-derived CDR1 and CDR2 are SEHNR and FQNEAQ (reference sequence). The CDR3 nucleotides read TGTGCCAGCGGACAGGGGGCCGCAGATACGCAGTATTTT. Its protein product is CASGQGAADTQYF.

On this clone itself: In the same sample, other DNA sequences code for this CDR3. This chain connects TRBV7-2 to TRBJ1-1, with 9 nucleotides matching TRBD1. The V segment lost 3 bases and the J segment 3 bases; nucleotides outside the gene matches: 2. From germline, CDR1 is SGHTA and CDR2 FQGNSA. The length of the CDR3 is 14 residues. CDR3 sequence reads: CASSFRTGDTEAFF. CDR3 in DNA: TGTGCCAGCAGCTTCAGGACAGGGGACACTGAAGCTTTCTTT.

This sequence joins TRBV28 and TRBJ2-7; 12 bases line up with TRBD1. CDR3 size: 14 residues. Germline CDR1 reads MDHEN; CDR2 reads SYDVKM. Unmatched junction bases numbered 5, after V lost 5 bases and J lost 6 bases. This chain's CDR3 is CASSTGTGGAEQYF. The CDR3 nucleotides are TGTGCCAGCAGTACCGGGACAGGGGGCGCCGAGCAGTACTTC.

This chain connects TRBV27 to TRBJ2-1; D is possibly TRBD2 (5 bases). Per germline, CDR1 MNHEY and CDR2 SMNVEV (reference sequence). The CDR3 is 12 amino acids. V lost 5 bases and J lost 9, with 11 bases in between. CDR3 sequence (DNA): TGTGCCAGCAGTCCCCCCAGCGGTGAGCAGTTCTTC. It encodes CASSPPSGEQFF.

The chain has TRBV24-1 and TRBJ1-2; D not resolved. The CDR3 is made up of 14 amino acids. Between the trimmed V and J ends, which lost 1 base and 8 bases, there was a span of 13 bases. Looked up from germline, CDR1 is KGHDR and CDR2 is SFDVKD. This chain's CDR3 is CATSDLGWSAGYTF. For the CDR3, the DNA is TGTGCCACCAGTGATTTAGGTTGGTCGGCCGGCTACACCTTC.

The rearrangement links TRBV6-2 or TRBV6-3 to TRBJ2-2, with no clear D. Germline CDR1 and CDR2: MNHEY and SVGEGT. V was cut by 1 base and J by 3 bases, with 6 bases left in between. This CDR3 is built from 14 residues. CDR3 sequence reads: CASSYFGYTGELFF. CDR3 sequence (DNA): TGTGCCAGCAGTTACTTTGGGTACACCGGGGAGCTGTTTTTT.

The rearrangement uses TRBV5-1 and TRBJ2-7; 9 bases align to TRBD2. The CDR3 is 15 amino acids. The trim removed 0 bases at V and 2 bases at J, leaving 3 bases unmatched. The germline V gene has CDR1 SGHRS and CDR2 YFSETQ. The CDR3 spells CASSLVGTSPYEQYF. DNA for the CDR3: TGCGCCAGCAGCTTGGTTGGGACTAGCCCCTACGAGCAGTACTTC.

This clone has only one observation. This chain uses TRBV28 with TRBJ1-4, with TRBD1 matching 8 bases. Trimming removed 0 bases from V and 4 bases from J; junction bases left unmatched: 4. Germline V CDR1 and CDR2: MDHEN, SYDVKM. The CDR3 covers 16 residues. CDR3 DNA sequence: TGTGCCAGCAGTTTATGGAGGACAGGGAGTAATGAAAAACTGTTTTTT. Protein sequence: CASSLWRTGSNEKLFF.

The CDR3 loop reads CASSPGFEQYF. In nucleotides, the CDR3 is TGCGCCAGCAGCCCAGGGTTCGAGCAGTACTTC. The chain has TRBV5-1 and TRBJ2-7; D perhaps matches TRBD1 (5 bases). Trimming took off 4 bases at V and 6 bases at J, with 8 bases between the two ends. This CDR3 has 11 residues. Germline loops: CDR1 SGHRS, CDR2 YFSETQ.

The chain couples TRBV19 to TRBJ2-7, with D possibly matching TRBD2 (5 bases). CDR3 size: 17 residues. V was trimmed by 2 bases and J by 4 bases, leaving 21 bases between them. Germline V CDR1 and CDR2: LNHDA, SQIVND (reference sequence). CDR3 bases: TGTGCCAGTAGTATAAGGTCGGGGTCTACCCGTGGGTACGAGCAGTACTTC. Translated: CASSIRSGSTRGYEQYF. The complete variable domain, with remaining parts taken from reference TRBV19 and TRBJ2-7, reads DGGITQSPKYLFRKEGQNVTLSCEQNLNHDAMYWYRQDPGQGLRLIYYSQIVNDFQKGDIAEGYSVSREKKESFPLTVTSAQKNPTAFYLCASSIRSGSTRGYEQYFGPGTRLTVT.

This chain joins TRBV19 and TRBJ2-5; TRBD2 matches at 7 bases. After removal of 8 bases from V and 5 bases from J, the junction contained 8 bases not matched to a gene. Germline assignment: CDR1 LNHDA and CDR2 SQIVND (reference sequence). The CDR3 loop spans 13 amino acids. CDR3 sequence: CASGPGGGETQYF. CDR3 nucleotides: TGTGCCAGTGGCCCGGGGGGTGGTGAGACCCAGTACTTC.

This clone was seen a single time. The chain couples TRBV4-3 to TRBJ2-7; D remains ambiguous. Germline V gene sequence: CDR1 LGHNA, CDR2 YSLEER. This CDR3 is built from 15 residues. Trimming cost V 1 base and J 6 bases, with 16 bases left between them. CDR3 bases: TGCGCCAGCAGCCAAGTGAATCCAGCCCCCACCGAGCAGTACTTC. It codes for CASSQVNPAPTEQYF.

The V call is TRBV10-3, the J call TRBJ2-7; D is perhaps TRBD2 (6 bases). V lost 6 bases and J lost 2, with 14 bases in between. The germline gives CDR1 ENHRY, CDR2 SYGVKD. The CDR3 has 14 residues. CDR3 protein: CAISNLASPYEQYF. CDR3 nucleotide sequence: TGTGCCATCAGCAATCTAGCGTCCCCCTACGAGCAGTACTTC.

The chain carries TRBV19 and TRBJ2-7; possibly TRBD1 for D (6 bases). The CDR3 is 13 amino acids. Trimming left V 10 bases short and J 1 base short, with 14 bases between. The germline gives CDR1 LNHDA, CDR2 SQIVND (reference sequence). The CDR3 coding sequence is TGTGCCACCCAAGACAGGCGATCCTACGAGCAGTACTTC. Translated, it gives CATQDRRSYEQYF.

V usage is TRBV18 and J usage is TRBJ1-4; 8 bases fit TRBD1. There are 15 residues in the CDR3. Per germline, CDR1 KGHSH and CDR2 LQKENI. V was pared by 0 bases and J by 8 bases, with 5 bases of the junction left unmatched. The CDR3 reads CASSPPTGVGEKLFF. The CDR3 DNA reads TGTGCCAGCTCACCACCGACAGGGGTGGGGGAAAAACTGTTTTTT. Full variable domain (outside the CDR3, taken from reference TRBV18 and TRBJ1-4): NAGVMQNPRHLVRRRGQEARLRCSPMKGHSHVYWYRQLPEEGLKFMVYLQKENIIDESGMPKERFSAEFPKEGPSILRIQQVVRGDSAAYFCASSPPTGVGEKLFFGSGTQLSVL.

The gene calls are TRBV10-3 and TRBJ2-6; D is undetermined. The V end was cut by 4 bases, the J end by 0 bases, with 10 bases between. The CDR3 length is 16 residues. The V gene's germline CDR1 is ENHRY and CDR2 SYGVKD. The CDR3 sequence: CAISGAGRSGANVLTF. The CDR3 DNA is TGTGCCATCAGTGGGGCCGGCCGCTCTGGGGCCAACGTCCTGACTTTC.

This chain uses TRBV28 with TRBJ1-5; D gene ambiguous. This CDR3 comprises 14 residues. Germline CDR1 is MDHEN and CDR2 is SYDVKM. Trimming removed 1 base from V and 2 bases from J, with 6 bases in between. In nucleotides, the CDR3 is TGTGCCAGCAGTTTATCATGGGGCAATCAGCCCCAGCATTTT. Protein: CASSLSWGNQPQHF.

The V gene is TRBV29-1, the J gene TRBJ1-5; TRBD1 is a possible D gene (5 bases). Trimming pared 4 bases from V and 3 bases from J, leaving 7 bases between. CDR1 and CDR2 (germline): SQVTM, ANQGSEA. The CDR3 consists of 12 residues. The CDR3 region has the DNA TGCAGCGTTGGGGACGTCAATCAGCCCCAGCATTTT. This gives the protein CSVGDVNQPQHF.

The V call is TRBV30, the J call TRBJ2-3, with 7 bases aligning to TRBD2. The ends lost 3 bases at V and 4 bases at J; junction bases unmatched: 7. The germline V gene encodes CDR1 GTSNPN and CDR2 SVGIG (reference sequence). CDR3 length equals 14 residues. This CDR3 reads CAWRVGLGADTQYF. CDR3 nucleotides: TGTGCCTGGAGAGTAGGACTAGGCGCAGATACGCAGTATTTT.

The chain recombines TRBV4-2 with TRBJ2-7; D is ambiguous. The V end was cut by 4 bases, the J end by 2 bases, with 18 bases between. The CDR3 length is 16 residues. Germline V gene sequence: CDR1 LGHNA, CDR2 YNFKEQ. CDR3 amino acids: CASSLADVGQTYEQYF. The DNA of the CDR3 is TGTGCCAGCAGCCTGGCGGATGTGGGTCAGACCTACGAGCAGTACTTC.

The CDR3 protein is CASSPRRSGGSSYNEQFF. The CDR3 DNA reads as TGTGCCAGCAGCCCAAGAAGGAGCGGGGGAAGCTCCTACAATGAGCAGTTCTTC. This chain joins TRBV7-2 and TRBJ2-1, with 8 nucleotides matching TRBD2. Germline CDR1 and CDR2: SGHTA and FQGNSA. This CDR3 is built from 18 residues. The ends lost 5 bases at V and 0 bases at J; junction bases unmatched: 12.

V is TRBV27 and J is TRBJ2-1; weak D call: TRBD2 (6 bases). This CDR3 region has 17 residues. With 5 bases removed from V and 2 bases from J, the gap between germline ends came to 19 bases. Germline CDR1 reads MNHEY; CDR2 reads SMNVEV (reference sequence). This CDR3 reads CASSQYFGGDTYNEQFF. The CDR3, as DNA: TGTGCCAGCAGTCAATACTTCGGCGGGGATACCTACAATGAGCAGTTCTTC.

The chain couples TRBV7-9 to TRBJ1-5; 7 nucleotides agree with TRBD1. Losses at the gene ends were 5 bases for V and 6 bases for J; bases not matched to a gene: 10. This CDR3 has 15 residues. CDR1 and CDR2 from the germline V gene are SEHNR and FQNEAQ (reference sequence). The CDR3 sequence: CASSQSLQGVQPQHF. CDR3 nucleotide sequence: TGTGCCAGCAGCCAGTCCCTTCAGGGGGTTCAGCCCCAGCATTTT.

The chain joins TRBV29-1 to TRBJ2-2, with no clear D. This CDR3 is built from 14 residues. The germline V gene has CDR1 SQVTM and CDR2 ANQGSEA. The V gene lost 4 bases and the J gene lost 0 bases, with 9 bases spanning the gap. DNA for the CDR3: TGCAGCGTTGGGAGCAGGCCGAACACCGGGGAGCTGTTTTTT. This encodes CSVGSRPNTGELFF.

The rearrangement uses TRBV7-3 and TRBJ2-7; D unclear. Deletions cut 2 bases from V and 3 bases from J, with 8 bases between. CDR3 length: 13 residues. Germline V gene data show CDR1 as SGHTA and CDR2 as FQGTGA. CDR3 in DNA: TGTGCCAGCAGCTTATACTTGAACTACGAGCAGTACTTC. It encodes CASSLYLNYEQYF.

The CDR3: CASSLDRNYEQYF. The DNA of the CDR3 is TGTGCCAGCAGCCTGGACAGGAACTACGAGCAGTACTTC. This chain connects TRBV3-1 (or the pseudogene TRBV3-2) to TRBJ2-7, with TRBD1 identical over 7 bases. Trimming at V came to 4 bases and at J to 3 bases, leaving 3 bases not matched to a gene. Germline assignment: CDR1 LGHDT and CDR2 YNNKEL (reference sequence). The CDR3 contains 13 residues.

V and J are TRBV28 and TRBJ2-7; no reliable D call. CDR3 length: 12 amino acids. Per germline, CDR1 MDHEN and CDR2 SYDVKM. Trimming took 3 bases from V and 4 from J, leaving 7 bases between them. The CDR3 DNA is TGTGCCAGCAGTTTGGGCGAGTACGAGCAGTACTTC. Its translation: CASSLGEYEQYF.

This chain links TRBV7-6 with TRBJ2-2; D is possibly TRBD2 (7 bases). Germline V CDR1 and CDR2: SGHVS, FNYEAQ. The V and J ends lost 4 bases and 5 bases respectively, with 17 bases between them. This CDR3 has 16 amino acids. CDR3 residues: CASSSRGAKGTGELFF. The CDR3 DNA follows: TGTGCCAGCAGCTCCCGGGGGGCGAAGGGGACCGGGGAGCTGTTTTTT.